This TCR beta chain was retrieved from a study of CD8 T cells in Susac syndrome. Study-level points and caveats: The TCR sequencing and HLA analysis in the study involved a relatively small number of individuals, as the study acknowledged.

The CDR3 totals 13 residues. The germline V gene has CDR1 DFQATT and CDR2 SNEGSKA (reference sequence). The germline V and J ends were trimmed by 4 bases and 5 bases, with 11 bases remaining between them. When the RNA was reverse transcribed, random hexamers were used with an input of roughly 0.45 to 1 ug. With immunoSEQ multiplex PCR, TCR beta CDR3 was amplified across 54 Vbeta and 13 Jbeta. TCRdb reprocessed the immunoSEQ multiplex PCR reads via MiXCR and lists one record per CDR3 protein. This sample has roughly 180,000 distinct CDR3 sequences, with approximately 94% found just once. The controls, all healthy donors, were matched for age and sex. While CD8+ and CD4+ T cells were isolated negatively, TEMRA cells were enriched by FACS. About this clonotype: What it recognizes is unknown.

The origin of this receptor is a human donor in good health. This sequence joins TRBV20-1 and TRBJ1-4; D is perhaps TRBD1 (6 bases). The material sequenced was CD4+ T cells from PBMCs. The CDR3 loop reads CSAIRGGNEKLFF. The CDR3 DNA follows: TGCAGTGCTATACGAGGGGGGAATGAAAAACTGTTTTTT.